This TCR beta chain comes out of a study of T cells in tumors after PD-1 blockade. This table comes from immunoSEQ multiplex PCR, and its TCRdb copy is limited to in-frame clones, with some not included. Seen here are about 59,000 clones, around three quarters observed once, and the top ten hold about an eighth. The CDR3 covers 14 residues. Trimming pared 4 bases from V and 5 bases from J, leaving 14 bases between. Germline values: CDR1 SGHTA, CDR2 FQGTGA. The TCR originated in a human donor with basal cell carcinoma. The input for sequencing was PBMCs, taken before anti-PD-1 treatment. V and J are TRBV7-3 and TRBJ1-1, with D maybe TRBD1 (5 bases). The CDR3 DNA reads as TGTGCCAGCAGCTCGCAGGGATCGACAACTGAAGCTTTCTTT. As protein: CASSSQGSTTEAFF.